This T cell receptor beta chain stems from a study of shared clonotypes between healthy human individuals. Positive CCR7 selection of CD45RO-negative cells yielded the naive CD8 cells, and terminally differentiated effector memory CD45RA+ cells were excluded. Donors comprised healthy HIV-negative adults lacking recent acute infections or vaccinations. Study-level findings and limits: Compared with memory subsets, naive subsets generally had larger estimated richness. Roughly 5% of naive CD4 clonotypes were common to four donors.

Libraries were prepared by immunoSEQ multiplex PCR; TCRdb keeps only in-frame clonotypes and omits some of them. The data show millions of clones, around 93% seen once. Comments on this clone: Antigen unknown.

This clonotype originated in a man aged 18 to 30 in good health. Some clones in this sample may be carry-over from other donors' samples. The sample was naive CD8+ T cells from PBMCs.

CDR3 region: CASSSRGLAGGGEETQYF. CDR3 nucleotides: TGTGCCAGCAGCTCTCGGGGACTAGCGGGAGGAGGGGAAGAGACCCAGTACTTC. This chain links TRBV5-6 with TRBJ2-5; 15 positions match TRBD2. V lost 3 bases to trimming and J lost 3 bases; unmatched junction nucleotides: 9. The CDR3 spans 18 residues. CDR1 and CDR2 from the germline V gene are SGHDT and YYEEEE.